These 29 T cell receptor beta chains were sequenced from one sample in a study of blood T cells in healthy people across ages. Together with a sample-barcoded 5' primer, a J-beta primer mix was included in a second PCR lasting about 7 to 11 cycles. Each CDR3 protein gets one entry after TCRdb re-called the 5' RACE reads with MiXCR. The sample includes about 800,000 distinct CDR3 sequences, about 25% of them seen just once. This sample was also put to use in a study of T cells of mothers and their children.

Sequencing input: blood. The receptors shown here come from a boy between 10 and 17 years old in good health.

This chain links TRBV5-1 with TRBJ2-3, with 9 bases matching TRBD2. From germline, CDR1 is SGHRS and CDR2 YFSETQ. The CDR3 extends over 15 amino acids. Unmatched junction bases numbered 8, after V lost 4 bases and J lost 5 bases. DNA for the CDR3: TGCGCCAGCAGCGAAAACATAGCGGGAGAAGATACGCAGTATTTT. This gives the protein CASSENIAGEDTQYF.

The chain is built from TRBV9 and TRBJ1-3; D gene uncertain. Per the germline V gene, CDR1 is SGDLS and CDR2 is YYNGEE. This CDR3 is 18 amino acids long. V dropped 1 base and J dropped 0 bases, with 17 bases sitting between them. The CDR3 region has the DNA TGTGCCAGCAGCGTATGGGGAGAGGACGGAAGCTCTGGAAACACCATATATTTT. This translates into CASSVWGEDGSSGNTIYF.

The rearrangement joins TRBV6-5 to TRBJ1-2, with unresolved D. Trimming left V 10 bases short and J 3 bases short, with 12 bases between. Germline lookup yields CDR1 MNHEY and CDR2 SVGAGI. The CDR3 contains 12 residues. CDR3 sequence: CATLTDHYGYTF. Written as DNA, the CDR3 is TGTGCCACCCTTACAGACCACTATGGCTACACCTTC.

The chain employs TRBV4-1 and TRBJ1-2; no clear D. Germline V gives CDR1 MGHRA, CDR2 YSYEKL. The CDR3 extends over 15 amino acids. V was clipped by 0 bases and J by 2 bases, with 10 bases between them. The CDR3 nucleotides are TGCGCCAGCAGCCAAGAAAATCAGGCAAACTATGGCTACACCTTC. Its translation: CASSQENQANYGYTF.

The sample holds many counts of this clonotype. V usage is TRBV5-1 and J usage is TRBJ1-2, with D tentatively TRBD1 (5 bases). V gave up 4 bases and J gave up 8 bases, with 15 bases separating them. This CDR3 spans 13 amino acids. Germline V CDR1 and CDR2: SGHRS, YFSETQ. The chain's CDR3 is CASSPTGGDGYTF. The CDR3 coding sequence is TGCGCCAGCAGCCCCACCGGGGGGGACGGCTACACCTTC. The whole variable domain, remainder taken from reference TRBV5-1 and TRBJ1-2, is KAGVTQTPRYLIKTRGQQVTLSCSPISGHRSVSWYQQTPGQGLQFLFEYFSETQRNKGNFPGRFSGRQFSNSRSEMNVSTLELGDSALYLCASSPTGGDGYTFGSGTRLTVV.

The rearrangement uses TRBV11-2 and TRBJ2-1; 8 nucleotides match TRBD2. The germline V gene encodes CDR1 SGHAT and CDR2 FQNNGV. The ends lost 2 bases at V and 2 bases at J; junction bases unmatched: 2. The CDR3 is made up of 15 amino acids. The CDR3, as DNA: TGTGCCAGCAGCTTACGGGAGGGCCCCTACAATGAGCAGTTCTTC. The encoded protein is CASSLREGPYNEQFF.

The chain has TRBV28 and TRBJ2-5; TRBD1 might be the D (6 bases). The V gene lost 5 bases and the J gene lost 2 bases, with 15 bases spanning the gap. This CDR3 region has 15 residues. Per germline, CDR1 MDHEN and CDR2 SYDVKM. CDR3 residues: CASSLGQYYQETQYF. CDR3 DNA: TGTGCCAGCAGTCTAGGACAGTACTATCAAGAGACCCAGTACTTC.

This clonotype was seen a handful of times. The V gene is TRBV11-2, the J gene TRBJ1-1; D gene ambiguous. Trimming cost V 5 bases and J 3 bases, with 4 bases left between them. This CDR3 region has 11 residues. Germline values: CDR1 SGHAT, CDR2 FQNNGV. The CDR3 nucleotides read TGTGCCAGCAGCGATGACACTGAAGCTTTCTTT. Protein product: CASSDDTEAFF.

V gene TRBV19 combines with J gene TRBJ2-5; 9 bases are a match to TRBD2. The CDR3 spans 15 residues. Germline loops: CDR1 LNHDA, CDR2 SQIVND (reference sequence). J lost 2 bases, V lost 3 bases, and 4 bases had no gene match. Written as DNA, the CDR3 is TGTGCCAGTAGTATTGGAGCGGGGGGACAAGAGACCCAGTACTTC. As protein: CASSIGAGGQETQYF.

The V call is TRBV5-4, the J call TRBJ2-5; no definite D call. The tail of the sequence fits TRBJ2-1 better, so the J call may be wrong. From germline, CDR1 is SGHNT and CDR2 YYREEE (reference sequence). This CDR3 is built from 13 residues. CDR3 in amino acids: CASRGSRGNEQFF. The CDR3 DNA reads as TGTGCCAGCAGGGGGTCTAGAGGCAATGAGCAGTTCTTC.

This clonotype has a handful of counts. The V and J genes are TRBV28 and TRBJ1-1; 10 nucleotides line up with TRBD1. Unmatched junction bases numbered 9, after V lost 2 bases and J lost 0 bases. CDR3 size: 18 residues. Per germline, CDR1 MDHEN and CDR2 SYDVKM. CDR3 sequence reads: CASSLATTGGNLNTEAFF. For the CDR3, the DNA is TGTGCCAGCAGTTTAGCCACGACAGGGGGCAATTTGAACACTGAAGCTTTCTTT. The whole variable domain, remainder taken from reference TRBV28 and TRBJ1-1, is DVKVTQSSRYLVKRTGEKVFLECVQDMDHENMFWYRQDPGLGLRLIYFSYDVKMKEKGDIPEGYSVSREKKERFSLILESASTNQTSMYLCASSLATTGGNLNTEAFFGQGTRLTVV.

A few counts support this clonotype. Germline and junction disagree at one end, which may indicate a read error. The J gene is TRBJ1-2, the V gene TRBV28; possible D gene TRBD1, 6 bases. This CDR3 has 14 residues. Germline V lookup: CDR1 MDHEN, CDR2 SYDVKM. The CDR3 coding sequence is TGCGCCAGTACCTTGGGGGCGGAAGCCTATGGCTACACCTTC. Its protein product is CASTLGAEAYGYTF.

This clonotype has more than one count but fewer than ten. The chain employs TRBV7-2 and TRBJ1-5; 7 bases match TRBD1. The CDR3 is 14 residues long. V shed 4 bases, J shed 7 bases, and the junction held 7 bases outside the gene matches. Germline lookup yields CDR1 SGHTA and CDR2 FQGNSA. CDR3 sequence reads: CASSSRQGSQPQHF. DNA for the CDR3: TGTGCCAGCAGCTCGAGACAGGGAAGCCAGCCCCAGCATTTT. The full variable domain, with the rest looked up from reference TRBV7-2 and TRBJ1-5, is GAGVSQSPSNKVTEKGKDVELRCDPISGHTALYWYRQSLGQGLEFLIYFQGNSAPDKSGLPSDRFSAERTGGSVSTLTIQRTQQEDSAVYLCASSSRQGSQPQHFGDGTRLSIL.

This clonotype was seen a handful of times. As DNA, the CDR3 is TGTGCCAGCAGCTTAATCTCGCAGGCCGGGGAGCTGTTTTTT. This gives the protein CASSLISQAGELFF. The chain carries TRBV7-8 and TRBJ2-2; D is unclear. There are 14 residues in the CDR3. V lost 2 bases, J lost 6 bases, and 10 bases lay in between. In germline, CDR1 is SGHVS, CDR2 FQNEAQ.

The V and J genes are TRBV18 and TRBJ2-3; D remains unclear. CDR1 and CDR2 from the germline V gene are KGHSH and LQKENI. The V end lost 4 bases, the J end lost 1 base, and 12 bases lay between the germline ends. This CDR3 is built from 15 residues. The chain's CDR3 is CASSLEYLRTDTQYF. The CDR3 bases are TGTGCCAGCTCACTCGAATACCTTCGCACAGATACGCAGTATTTT.

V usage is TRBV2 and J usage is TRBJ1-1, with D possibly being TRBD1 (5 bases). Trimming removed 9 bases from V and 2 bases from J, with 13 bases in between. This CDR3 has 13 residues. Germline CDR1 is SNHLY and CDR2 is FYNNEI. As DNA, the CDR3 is TGTGCCAGTCTATTTGGGGGAAACACTGAAGCTTTCTTT. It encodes CASLFGGNTEAFF.

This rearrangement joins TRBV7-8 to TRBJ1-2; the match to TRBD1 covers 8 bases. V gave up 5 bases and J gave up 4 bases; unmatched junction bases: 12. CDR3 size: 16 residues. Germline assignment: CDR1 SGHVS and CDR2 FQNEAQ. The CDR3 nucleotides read TGTGCCAGCAGCCCTGGACAGGGTAACAGAGGCTATGGCTACACCTTC. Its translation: CASSPGQGNRGYGYTF. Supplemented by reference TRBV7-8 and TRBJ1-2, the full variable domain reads GAGVSQSPRYKVAKRGQDVALRCDPISGHVSLFWYQQALGQGPEFLTYFQNEAQLDKSGLPSDRFFAERPEGSVSTLKIQRTQQEDSAVYLCASSPGQGNRGYGYTFGSGTRLTVV.

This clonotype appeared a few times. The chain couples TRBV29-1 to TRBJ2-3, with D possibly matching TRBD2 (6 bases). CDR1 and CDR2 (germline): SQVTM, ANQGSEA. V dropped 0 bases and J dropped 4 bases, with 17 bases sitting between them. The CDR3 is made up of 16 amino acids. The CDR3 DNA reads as TGCAGCGTTGAAGACTGGGACTCGCTAATGGCAGATACGCAGTATTTT. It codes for CSVEDWDSLMADTQYF.

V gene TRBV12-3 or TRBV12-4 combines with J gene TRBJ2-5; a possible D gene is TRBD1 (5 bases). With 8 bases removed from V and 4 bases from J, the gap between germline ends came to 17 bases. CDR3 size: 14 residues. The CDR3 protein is CASRLVGQLETQYF. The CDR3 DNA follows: TGTGCCAGCCGTCTTGTGGGGCAGTTAGAGACCCAGTACTTC.

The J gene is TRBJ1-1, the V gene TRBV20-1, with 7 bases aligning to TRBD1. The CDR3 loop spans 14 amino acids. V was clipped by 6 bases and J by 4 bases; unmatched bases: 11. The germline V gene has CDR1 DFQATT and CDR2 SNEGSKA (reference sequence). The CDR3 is CSASRRDRATEAFF. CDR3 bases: TGCAGTGCCTCCCGACGAGACAGGGCCACTGAAGCTTTCTTT.

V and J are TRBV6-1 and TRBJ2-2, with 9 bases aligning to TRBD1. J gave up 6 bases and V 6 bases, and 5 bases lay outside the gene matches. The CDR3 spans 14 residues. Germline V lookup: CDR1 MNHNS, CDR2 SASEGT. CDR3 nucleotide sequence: TGTGCCAGCAGGGAGACAGGGGGTTCCGGGGAGCTGTTTTTT. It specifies CASRETGGSGELFF.

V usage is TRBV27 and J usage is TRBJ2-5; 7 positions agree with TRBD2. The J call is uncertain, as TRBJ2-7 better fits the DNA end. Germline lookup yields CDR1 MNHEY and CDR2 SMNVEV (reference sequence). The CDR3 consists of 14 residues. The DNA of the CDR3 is TGTGCCAGCAGTTTATTGGGGGGGAACTACGAGCAGTACTTC. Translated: CASSLLGGNYEQYF.

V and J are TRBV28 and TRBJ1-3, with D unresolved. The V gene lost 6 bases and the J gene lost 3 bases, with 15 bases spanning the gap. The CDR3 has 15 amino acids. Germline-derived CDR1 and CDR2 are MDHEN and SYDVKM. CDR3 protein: CASRVDGYFGNTIYF. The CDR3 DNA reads TGTGCCAGCAGAGTGGACGGCTACTTTGGAAACACCATATATTTT.

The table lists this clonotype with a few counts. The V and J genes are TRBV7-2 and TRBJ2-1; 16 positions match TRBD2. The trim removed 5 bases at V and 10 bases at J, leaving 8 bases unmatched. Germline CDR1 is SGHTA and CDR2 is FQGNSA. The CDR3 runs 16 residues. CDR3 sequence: CASSPPGTSGRGEQFF. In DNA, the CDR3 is TGTGCCAGCAGCCCCCCCGGGACTAGCGGGAGGGGGGAGCAGTTCTTC.

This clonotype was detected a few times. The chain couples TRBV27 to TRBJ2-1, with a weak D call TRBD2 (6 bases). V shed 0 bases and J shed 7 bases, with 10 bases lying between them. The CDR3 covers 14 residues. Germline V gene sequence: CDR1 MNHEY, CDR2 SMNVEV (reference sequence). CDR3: CASSLSGGWNEQFF. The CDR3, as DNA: TGTGCCAGCAGTTTATCGGGAGGATGGAATGAGCAGTTCTTC.

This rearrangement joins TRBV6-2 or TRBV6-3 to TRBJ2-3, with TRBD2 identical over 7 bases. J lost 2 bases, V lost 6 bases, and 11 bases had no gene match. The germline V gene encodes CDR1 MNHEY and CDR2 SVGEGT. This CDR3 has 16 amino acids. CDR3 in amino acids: CASRIGGGPYTDTQYF. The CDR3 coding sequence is TGTGCCAGCAGGATAGGCGGGGGACCGTACACAGATACGCAGTATTTT.

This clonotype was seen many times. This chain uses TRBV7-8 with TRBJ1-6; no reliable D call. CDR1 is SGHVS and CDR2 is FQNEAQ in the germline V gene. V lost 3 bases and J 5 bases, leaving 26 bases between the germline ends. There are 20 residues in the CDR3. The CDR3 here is CASSLSWSQPSSMDNSPLHF. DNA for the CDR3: TGTGCCAGCAGCTTGAGTTGGAGTCAGCCCTCTTCCATGGATAATTCACCCCTCCACTTT.

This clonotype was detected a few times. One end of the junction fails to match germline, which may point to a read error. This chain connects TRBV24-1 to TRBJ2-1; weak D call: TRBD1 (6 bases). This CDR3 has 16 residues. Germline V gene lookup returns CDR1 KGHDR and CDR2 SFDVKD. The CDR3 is CATSDSTDSSYNEQFF. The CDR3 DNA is TGCGCCACCAGTGACTCGACGGACAGCTCCTACAATGAGCAGTTCTTC.

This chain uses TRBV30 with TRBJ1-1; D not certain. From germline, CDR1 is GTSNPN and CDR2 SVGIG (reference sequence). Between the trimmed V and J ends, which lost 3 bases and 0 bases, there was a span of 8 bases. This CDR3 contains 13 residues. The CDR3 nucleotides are TGTGCCTGGAGAAGGGCCATGAACACTGAAGCTTTCTTT. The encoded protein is CAWRRAMNTEAFF. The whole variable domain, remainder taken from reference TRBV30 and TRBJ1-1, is SQTIHQWPATLVQPVGSPLSLECTVEGTSNPNLYWYRQAAGRGLQLLFYSVGIGQISSEVPQNLSASRPQDRQFILSSKKLLLSDSGFYLCAWRRAMNTEAFFGQGTRLTVV.